The entry below gives a single T cell receptor beta chain sequence along with its context. Assay: immunoSEQ multiplex PCR; the TCRdb copy retains only in-frame clones and omits some. The sample comprises about 300,000 clones, around 89% of which are singletons, and 4% to 5.5% rests with the top ten. The source of the sample is a study of blood T cell repertoires in COVID-19. Across the whole study: Acute-phase and convalescent COVID-19 samples originated in the United States, Italy and Spain.

In terms of age and location, participants ranged from about 18 to 95 years and lived in fewer than 30 US areas. Researchers sorted participants into cohorts using their self-reported clinical history. CDR3 size: 15 residues. The V and J ends lost 5 bases and 0 bases respectively, with 11 bases between them. CDR1 is MDHEN, CDR2 SYDVKM, per germline. This sequence originates from a woman under 30 with acute COVID-19. The sample comprised PBMCs or T cells enriched from blood (not recorded which). The J gene is TRBJ1-5, the V gene TRBV28, with D possibly being TRBD1 (5 bases). For the CDR3, the DNA is TGTGCCAGCAGTACCAGGGAATATAGCAATCAGCCCCAGCATTTT. Its protein is CASSTREYSNQPQHF.